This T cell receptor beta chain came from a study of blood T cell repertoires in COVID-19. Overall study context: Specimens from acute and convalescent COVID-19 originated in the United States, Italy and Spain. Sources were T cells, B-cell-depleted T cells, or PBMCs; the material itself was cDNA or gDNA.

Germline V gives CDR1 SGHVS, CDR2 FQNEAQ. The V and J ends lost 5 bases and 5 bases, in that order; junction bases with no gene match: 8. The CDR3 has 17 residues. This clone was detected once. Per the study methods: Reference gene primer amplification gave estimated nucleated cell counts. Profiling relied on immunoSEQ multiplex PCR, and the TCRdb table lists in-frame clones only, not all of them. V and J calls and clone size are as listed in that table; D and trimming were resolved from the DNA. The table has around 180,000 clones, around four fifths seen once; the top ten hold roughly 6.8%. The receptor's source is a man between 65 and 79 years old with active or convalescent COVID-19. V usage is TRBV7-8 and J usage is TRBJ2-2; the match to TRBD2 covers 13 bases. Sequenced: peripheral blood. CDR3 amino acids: CASSPGTSGTGTGELFF. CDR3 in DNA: TGTGCCAGCAGCCCCGGGACTAGCGGGACAGGTACCGGGGAGCTGTTTTTT.